This TCR beta chain originates from a study of blood T cell repertoires in COVID-19. In the case of this clone: One junction end disagrees with the germline gene, perhaps due to a read error.

Data came from immunoSEQ multiplex PCR; TCRdb stores just in-frame clones and leaves some out. The sample consists of around 130,000 clones, 84% of them appearing once. Germline V gives CDR1 SSHAT, CDR2 FNYEAQ (reference sequence). The length of the CDR3 is 15 residues. The TCR originated in a man aged 25-45 years with COVID-19, enrolled during active disease. The rearrangement uses TRBV7-7 and TRBJ2-5; 8 bases are a match to TRBD1. Sequenced input: peripheral blood. The CDR3 protein is CASSLADRAAETQYF. The CDR3 region has the DNA TGTGCTAGCAGCTTAGCGGACAGGGCGGCAGAGACCCAGTACTTC.